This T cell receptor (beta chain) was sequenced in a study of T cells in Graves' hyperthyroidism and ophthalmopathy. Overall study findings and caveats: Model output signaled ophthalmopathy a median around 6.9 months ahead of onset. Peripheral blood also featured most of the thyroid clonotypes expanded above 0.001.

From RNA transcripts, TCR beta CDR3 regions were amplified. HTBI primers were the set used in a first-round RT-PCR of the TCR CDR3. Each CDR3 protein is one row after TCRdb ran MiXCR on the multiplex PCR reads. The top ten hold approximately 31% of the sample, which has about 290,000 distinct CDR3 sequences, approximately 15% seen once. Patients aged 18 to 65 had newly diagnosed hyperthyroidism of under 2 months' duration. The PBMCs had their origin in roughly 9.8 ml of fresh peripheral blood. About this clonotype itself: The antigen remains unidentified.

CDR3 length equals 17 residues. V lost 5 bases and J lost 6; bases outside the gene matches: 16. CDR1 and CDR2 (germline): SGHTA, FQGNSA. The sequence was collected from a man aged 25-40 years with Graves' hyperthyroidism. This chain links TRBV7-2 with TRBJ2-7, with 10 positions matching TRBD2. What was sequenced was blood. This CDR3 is CASSLRGVAGGTVEQYF. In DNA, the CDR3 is TGTGCCAGCAGCCTAAGGGGGGTAGCGGGAGGAACGGTCGAGCAGTACTTC.